The 27 T cell receptor beta chains reported below all come from one sample, sequenced in a study of regulatory T cells. Points from the study as a whole: Compared with autologous conventional CD4+ cells and control regulatory cells, CD3G-deficient regulatory T cells showed reduced diversity.

The antigens for these receptors are not known. Primers: 52 TRBV forward and 13 TRBJ reverse. Sequenced by immunoSEQ multiplex PCR; TCRdb stores in-frame clones only, minus some. Altogether about 6,100 clones are present, around 87% being singletons, with the ten largest covering more than 1.5%. The sequenced material came from CD4+ Tregs sorted from blood. The receptors stem from a young adult with CD3G deficiency.

The chain is built from TRBV28 and TRBJ1-4; 7 bases map to TRBD1. There are 17 residues in the CDR3. Germline loops: CDR1 MDHEN, CDR2 SYDVKM. The CDR3 DNA sequence: TGTGCAACTCAGTCTAAGCGAGACGGGACAGTTAATGAAAAACTGTTTTTT. Amino acids: CATQSKRDGTVNEKLFF. The complete variable domain, with remaining parts taken from reference TRBV28 and TRBJ1-4, reads DVKVTQSSRYLVKRTGEKVFLECVQDMDHENMFWYRQDPGLGLRLIYFSYDVKMKEKGDIPEGYSVSREKKERFSLILESASTNQTSMYLCATQSKRDGTVNEKLFFGSGTQLSVL.

The chain couples TRBV11-2 to TRBJ2-6, with D possibly matching TRBD1 (5 bases). CDR1 SGHAT and CDR2 FQNNGV come from the germline V gene. The CDR3 loop spans 17 amino acids. Trimming cost V 5 bases and J 4 bases, with 18 bases left between them. DNA for the CDR3: TGTGCCAGCAGCCCCAGGGCCGTCCCAGGGGGGGCCAACGTCCTGACTTTC. Encoded protein: CASSPRAVPGGANVLTF.

The chain uses TRBV28 and TRBJ2-7, with TRBD2 matching 10 bases. V shed 4 bases and J 7 bases; nucleotides not matched to a gene: 10. Germline CDR1 MDHEN, CDR2 SYDVKM. This CDR3 comprises 15 residues. CDR3 DNA: TGTGCCAGCAGTTCGGGAGCGGGAGGGCCAAGGGAGCAGTACTTC. It is translated as CASSSGAGGPREQYF.

This chain connects TRBV5-1 to TRBJ2-3; 7 nucleotides line up with TRBD1. CDR1 is SGHRS, CDR2 YFSETQ, per germline. V dropped 2 bases and J dropped 6; count of bases not matched to a gene: 6. The CDR3 runs to 14 residues. CDR3: CASSLNRGGDTQYF. CDR3 in DNA: TGCGCCAGCAGCTTAAACAGGGGTGGCGATACGCAGTATTTT.

The J gene is TRBJ2-7, the V gene TRBV28; 9 bases fit TRBD2. The CDR3 sequence is 13 residues long. Germline trimming cut 3 bases from V and 4 bases from J; bases unmatched to any gene: 1. Germline CDR1 and CDR2: MDHEN and SYDVKM. The CDR3 here is CASSFLAGYEQYF. In DNA form, the CDR3 reads TGTGCCAGCAGTTTCCTAGCGGGATACGAGCAGTACTTC.

This clone was observed a few times. This rearrangement joins TRBV7-2 to TRBJ1-2; tentative D call: TRBD1 (5 bases). Germline assignment: CDR1 SGHTA and CDR2 FQGNSA. This CDR3 has 14 residues. The germline V and J ends were trimmed by 1 base and 8 bases, with 14 bases remaining between them. The CDR3 DNA follows: TGTGCCAGCAGCTTAGTTGGGCAGGGCGGCGGCTACACCTTC. Protein product: CASSLVGQGGGYTF.

V is TRBV6-1 and J is TRBJ1-1, with D hard to call. Trimming took 2 bases from V and 10 from J, leaving 11 bases between them. The length of the CDR3 is 12 residues. CDR1 is MNHNS, CDR2 SASEGT, per germline. The CDR3 sequence is CASSESGRPAFF. The CDR3 DNA reads as TGTGCCAGCAGTGAATCGGGAAGACCAGCTTTCTTT.

V and J are TRBV28 and TRBJ2-7; 10 nucleotides line up with TRBD2. CDR1 and CDR2 (germline): MDHEN, SYDVKM. The CDR3 runs 15 residues. J lost 1 base, V lost 5 bases, and 5 bases had no gene match. The CDR3 region is CASSPAGGRSYEQYF. CDR3 in DNA: TGTGCCAGCAGTCCAGCGGGAGGGAGGTCCTACGAGCAGTACTTC. Full variable domain (rest looked up from reference TRBV28 and TRBJ2-7): DVKVTQSSRYLVKRTGEKVFLECVQDMDHENMFWYRQDPGLGLRLIYFSYDVKMKEKGDIPEGYSVSREKKERFSLILESASTNQTSMYLCASSPAGGRSYEQYFGPGTRLTVT.

The chain has TRBV7-9 and TRBJ2-3; 7 positions agree with TRBD2. The germline V gene has CDR1 SEHNR and CDR2 FQNEAQ (reference sequence). J gave up 9 bases and V 5 bases, and 5 bases lay outside the gene matches. The CDR3 consists of 12 residues. The CDR3 spells CASSRRGNTQYF. Written as DNA, the CDR3 is TGTGCCAGCAGCCGGCGGGGGAACACGCAGTATTTT.

The V gene is TRBV19, the J gene TRBJ2-7, with 9 bases matching TRBD1. CDR3 length: 13 amino acids. Per the germline V gene, CDR1 is LNHDA and CDR2 is SQIVND (reference sequence). V lost 5 bases and J lost 6; bases outside the gene matches: 5. The CDR3 DNA sequence: TGTGCCAGTAGTTCGGACAGGGGTGGCGAGCAGTACTTC. This sequence encodes CASSSDRGGEQYF.

The chain recombines TRBV6-5 with TRBJ1-2; D might be TRBD1 (5 bases). CDR3 length: 13 amino acids. Germline V CDR1 and CDR2: MNHEY, SVGAGI. Trimming pared 5 bases from V and 0 bases from J, leaving 7 bases between. The CDR3 region is CASSRGTNYGYTF. The CDR3 nucleotides are TGTGCCAGCAGTCGGGGGACTAACTATGGCTACACCTTC.

V and J are TRBV5-1 and TRBJ2-7, with 10 bases matching TRBD1. There are 14 residues in the CDR3. Germline V gene sequence: CDR1 SGHRS, CDR2 YFSETQ. Losses at the gene ends were 1 base for V and 6 bases for J; bases not matched to a gene: 4. In nucleotides, the CDR3 is TGCGCCAGCAGCTTGATGGGACAGGGGATCGAGCAGTACTTC. Protein sequence: CASSLMGQGIEQYF.

This chain joins TRBV7-8 and TRBJ2-5; no firm D call. Between the trimmed V and J ends, which lost 5 bases and 5 bases, there was a span of 15 bases. This CDR3 has 14 amino acids. CDR1 is SGHVS, CDR2 FQNEAQ, per germline. The CDR3 DNA reads TGTGCCAGCAGCCGGACGTCCGATTGGGAGACCCAGTACTTC. This encodes CASSRTSDWETQYF.

The chain combines TRBV6-1 with TRBJ1-1; the D gene is possibly TRBD1 (5 bases). Looked up from germline, CDR1 is MNHNS and CDR2 is SASEGT. Trimming left V 0 bases short and J 10 bases short, with 24 bases between. This CDR3 comprises 17 residues. CDR3 sequence reads: CASSEARRGGRRTVAFF. CDR3 nucleotide sequence: TGTGCCAGCAGTGAAGCTCGGCGGGGCGGTAGGCGGACGGTAGCTTTCTTT.

The sample holds one count of this clone. The V and J genes are TRBV6-1 and TRBJ1-5; no reliable D call. Germline V gene sequence: CDR1 MNHNS, CDR2 SASEGT. The length of the CDR3 is 12 residues. Trimming took 5 bases from V and 3 from J, leaving 5 bases between them. CDR3 in DNA: TGTGCCAGCAGTTGGTTCAATCAGCCCCAGCATTTT. Encoded protein: CASSWFNQPQHF.

The V gene is TRBV28, the J gene TRBJ1-3; a possible D gene is TRBD1 (5 bases). The CDR3 has 13 amino acids. Germline CDR1 reads MDHEN; CDR2 reads SYDVKM. Trimming took off 8 bases at V and 4 bases at J, with 12 bases between the two ends. CDR3: CASGAHGGNTIYF. The CDR3 DNA follows: TGTGCCAGCGGGGCTCATGGCGGAAACACCATATATTTT.

As for this clone: The identical CDR3 is also encoded by other nucleotide sequences in the sample. The genes are TRBV5-1 and TRBJ1-1; weak D call: TRBD1 (6 bases). Germline V CDR1 and CDR2: SGHRS, YFSETQ. The CDR3 totals 14 residues. V shed 3 bases and J shed 2 bases, with 11 bases lying between them. The CDR3 reads CASSSGQPNTEAFF. The CDR3, as DNA: TGCGCCAGCAGCTCAGGACAGCCCAACACTGAAGCTTTCTTT.

The rearrangement links TRBV5-1 to TRBJ2-3, with D perhaps TRBD2 (6 bases). The germline gives CDR1 SGHRS, CDR2 YFSETQ. The CDR3 covers 14 residues. V lost 0 bases and J lost 6, with 11 bases in between. Written as DNA, the CDR3 is TGCGCCAGCAGCTTGGGCGGCGGGGTGGATACGCAGTATTTT. As protein: CASSLGGGVDTQYF.

The chain joins TRBV28 to TRBJ1-2; D is undetermined. Trimming removed 1 base from V and 8 bases from J, with 8 bases in between. The germline gives CDR1 MDHEN, CDR2 SYDVKM. The CDR3 spans 12 residues. CDR3 region: CASSLLGSGYTF. CDR3 DNA sequence: TGTGCCAGCAGTTTATTAGGCTCCGGCTACACCTTC.

The chain links TRBV6-1 to TRBJ1-6; the D gene is possibly TRBD1 (6 bases). The CDR3 loop spans 15 amino acids. The germline V gene encodes CDR1 MNHNS and CDR2 SASEGT. V lost 6 bases, J lost 2 bases, and 11 bases lay in between. Written as DNA, the CDR3 is TGTGCCAGCAGCTGGGGGCTCACCTATAATTCACCCCTCCACTTT. This codes for CASSWGLTYNSPLHF.

The chain combines TRBV5-1 with TRBJ2-1; the match to TRBD1 covers 10 bases. The CDR3 runs to 15 residues. V shed 4 bases and J 7 bases; nucleotides not matched to a gene: 8. The germline gives CDR1 SGHRS, CDR2 YFSETQ. The CDR3 loop is CASSPGTGARNEQFF. In DNA form, the CDR3 reads TGCGCCAGCAGCCCCGGGACAGGGGCCAGAAATGAGCAGTTCTTC.

This chain uses TRBV6-1 with TRBJ2-1; the D gene is possibly TRBD2 (5 bases). V lost 8 bases and J lost 6, with 17 bases in between. The CDR3 contains 14 residues. The V gene's germline CDR1 is MNHNS and CDR2 SASEGT. CDR3 bases: TGTGCCAGCCGCCGTCAGGCACTAGGCAATGAGCAGTTCTTC. Amino acid sequence: CASRRQALGNEQFF.

This rearrangement joins TRBV6-6 to TRBJ2-3; the D is unclear. Trimming removed 4 bases from V and 2 bases from J, with 7 bases in between. The germline CDR1 and CDR2 sequences are MNHNY and SVGAGI (reference sequence). CDR3 length equals 13 residues. CDR3 coding DNA: TGTGCCAGCAGTTTCCCTAACACAGATACGCAGTATTTT. It yields the protein CASSFPNTDTQYF.

This chain uses TRBV27 with TRBJ2-7; 12 nucleotides match TRBD2. Germline trimming cut 5 bases from V and 4 bases from J; bases unmatched to any gene: 3. Germline lookup yields CDR1 MNHEY and CDR2 SMNVEV (reference sequence). The CDR3 consists of 14 residues. CDR3: CASSPSGRGYEQYF. Here the CDR3 DNA reads TGTGCCAGCAGTCCTAGCGGGAGGGGGTACGAGCAGTACTTC.

The J gene is TRBJ1-2, the V gene TRBV9, with D hard to call. Germline assignment: CDR1 SGDLS and CDR2 YYNGEE. There are 15 residues in the CDR3. The ends were cut back, 4 bases at V and 8 bases at J, with 21 bases in the middle. The CDR3 sequence is CASSSTPTGVGGYTF. CDR3 bases: TGTGCCAGCAGCTCCACCCCCACGGGTGTTGGAGGCTACACCTTC.

The V and J genes are TRBV10-3 and TRBJ2-5; 12 bases fit TRBD2. The junction had 7 bases not matched to a gene; V was cut back by 10 bases and J by 4 bases. Per germline, CDR1 ENHRY and CDR2 SYGVKD. The CDR3 has 14 amino acids. The CDR3 spells CATALAGGGETQYF. CDR3 nucleotides: TGTGCCACCGCACTAGCGGGGGGTGGAGAGACCCAGTACTTC.

Only one count was recorded for this clone. The gene calls are TRBV19 and TRBJ2-1, with 11 bases that match TRBD2. J lost 7 bases, V lost 3 bases, and 8 bases had no gene match. Germline values: CDR1 LNHDA, CDR2 SQIVND (reference sequence). This CDR3 has 16 residues. This CDR3 is CASSISSGGARNEQFF. The CDR3 bases are TGTGCCAGTAGTATTAGTAGCGGGGGGGCCCGGAATGAGCAGTTCTTC.